The 23 T cell receptor beta chains given below trace back to one sample, sequenced in a study of T cell changes during pregnancy in multiple sclerosis. TCRdb's copy holds only in-frame clones and misses some; the assay was immunoSEQ multiplex PCR. The sample includes about 79,000 clones, about 90% of them seen just once. Specimen: CD4+ T cells from peripheral blood mononuclear cells, collected in the second trimester of pregnancy. The receptors come from a female donor with multiple sclerosis, enrolled in a pregnancy study.

The chain couples TRBV11-2 to TRBJ2-7, with 8 bases fitting TRBD1. The CDR3 sequence is 17 residues long. CDR1 and CDR2 from the germline V gene are SGHAT and FQNNGV. Germline trimming cut 2 bases from V and 0 bases from J; bases unmatched to any gene: 9. In nucleotides, the CDR3 is TGTGCCAGCAGCTTACGCAGGGGGCGTACAAACTCCTACGAGCAGTACTTC. Translating it yields CASSLRRGRTNSYEQYF.

This chain joins TRBV7-9 and TRBJ1-5; D gene uncertain. Trimming cost V 5 bases and J 2 bases, with 4 bases left between them. The CDR3 totals 12 residues. Germline V gene lookup returns CDR1 SEHNR and CDR2 FQNEAQ (reference sequence). This CDR3 reads CASSRGNQPQHF. The CDR3 DNA is TGTGCCAGCAGCCGTGGCAATCAGCCCCAGCATTTT. Full variable domain (rest looked up from reference TRBV7-9 and TRBJ1-5): DTGVSQNPRHKITKRGQNVTFRCDPISEHNRLYWYRQTLGQGPEFLTYFQNEAQLEKSRLLSDRFSAERPKGSFSTLEIQRTEQGDSAMYLCASSRGNQPQHFGDGTRLSIL.

The chain has TRBV19 and TRBJ1-3; a possible D gene is TRBD1 (6 bases). Trimming cost V 3 bases and J 4 bases, with 10 bases left between them. CDR3 length equals 14 residues. Germline-derived CDR1 and CDR2 are LNHDA and SQIVND (reference sequence). CDR3 loop: CASSMSTGGNTIYF. The DNA of the CDR3 is TGTGCCAGTAGTATGTCGACAGGAGGAAACACCATATATTTT.

In its sample, this clone was seen once. V and J are TRBV11-2 and TRBJ2-7, with D perhaps TRBD1 (6 bases). This CDR3 is 17 amino acids long. The V gene's germline CDR1 is SGHAT and CDR2 FQNNGV. The germline V and J ends were trimmed by 4 bases and 5 bases, with 24 bases remaining between them. The CDR3 is CASSSQRGRERGNEQYF. CDR3 coding DNA: TGTGCCAGCAGCTCCCAGAGAGGTAGGGAGAGGGGGAACGAGCAGTACTTC.

V gene TRBV21-1 combines with J gene TRBJ1-1; TRBD1, the table's D call, lacks a check against the DNA. TRBV21-1 is given as a pseudogene. CDR3 size: 15 residues. CDR3 in amino acids: CASSTKQGLNTEAFF. The CDR3 DNA reads as TGTGCCAGCAGCACAAAGCAGGGGCTGAACACTGAAGCTTTCTTT.

The J gene is TRBJ2-1, the V gene TRBV18; 8 bases align to TRBD1. Germline CDR1 is KGHSH and CDR2 is LQKENI. The CDR3 totals 16 residues. The V and J ends lost 3 bases and 4 bases, in that order; junction bases with no gene match: 8. In DNA form, the CDR3 reads TGTGCCAGCTCACCCTCGGGACAGGCCTTTTACAATGAGCAGTTCTTC. It specifies CASSPSGQAFYNEQFF.

This rearrangement joins TRBV7-9 to TRBJ2-3; D is unresolved. The CDR3 is made up of 15 amino acids. Germline-derived CDR1 and CDR2 are SEHNR and FQNEAQ (reference sequence). Trimming removed 5 bases at V and 2 bases at J, with 14 bases between. The CDR3 loop reads CASSQASPFTDTQYF. Written as DNA, the CDR3 is TGTGCCAGCAGCCAAGCTTCCCCCTTCACAGATACGCAGTATTTT.

This rearrangement joins TRBV20-1 to TRBJ2-1, with D possibly TRBD2 on 6 matching bases. Germline loops: CDR1 DFQATT, CDR2 SNEGSKA (reference sequence). The CDR3 consists of 11 residues. Trimming shortened V by 8 bases and J by 4 bases, and 9 bases separated the two germline ends. This chain's CDR3 is CSRGGYNEQFF. In nucleotides, the CDR3 is TGCAGTCGGGGAGGATACAATGAGCAGTTCTTC.

The V and J genes are TRBV27 and TRBJ2-3; no clear D. The germline CDR1 and CDR2 sequences are MNHEY and SMNVEV (reference sequence). The CDR3 has 14 residues. The ends were cut back, 2 bases at V and 2 bases at J, with 8 bases in the middle. The CDR3 loop reads CASSLGASTDTQYF. The CDR3 DNA follows: TGTGCCAGCAGTTTAGGAGCATCCACAGATACGCAGTATTTT.

The chain is built from TRBV19 and TRBJ1-6; TRBD1 is a possible D gene (6 bases). There are 12 residues in the CDR3. In germline, CDR1 is LNHDA, CDR2 SQIVND (reference sequence). V lost 9 bases and J 5 bases, leaving 8 bases between the germline ends. CDR3 coding DNA: TGTGCCAGCGGACAGAATAATTCACCCCTCCACTTT. The encoded protein is CASGQNNSPLHF.

The chain couples TRBV10-2 to TRBJ2-7, with 9 bases lining up with TRBD2. Germline values: CDR1 WSHSY, CDR2 SAAADI. V dropped 6 bases and J dropped 3; count of bases not matched to a gene: 3. This CDR3 contains 13 residues. The CDR3 spells CASRNSGSYEQYF. CDR3 nucleotide sequence: TGCGCCAGCAGAAATAGCGGGAGCTACGAGCAGTACTTC.

V is TRBV27 and J is TRBJ1-2, with 9 bases aligning to TRBD1. The V gene's germline CDR1 is MNHEY and CDR2 SMNVEV (reference sequence). The CDR3 totals 15 residues. With V trimmed by 5 bases and J by 4 bases, 8 bases remained unmatched. Here the CDR3 reads CASSTNRGRGYGYTF. The CDR3 DNA reads as TGTGCCAGCAGTACCAACAGGGGGCGAGGCTATGGCTACACCTTC.

The rearrangement uses TRBV5-1 and TRBJ1-3; D unclear. V was trimmed by 1 base and J by 0 bases, leaving 8 bases between them. This CDR3 contains 15 residues. Germline CDR1 SGHRS, CDR2 YFSETQ. The CDR3 DNA is TGCGCCAGCAGCTTGCTGCCCAGCTCTGGAAACACCATATATTTT. Its translation is CASSLLPSSGNTIYF.

This clone was counted once. The chain joins TRBV2 to TRBJ1-4; no reliable D call. The CDR3 extends over 13 amino acids. Germline V lookup: CDR1 SNHLY, CDR2 FYNNEI. Trimming took 0 bases from V and 8 from J, leaving 7 bases between them. The CDR3 is CASSEAREEKLFF. As DNA, the CDR3 is TGTGCCAGCAGTGAAGCGCGGGAGGAAAAACTGTTTTTT.

The CDR3 sequence is CASRTGEQYF. The CDR3 nucleotides are TGTGCCAGCAGAACAGGGGAGCAGTACTTC. The chain carries TRBV6-1 and TRBJ2-7; a possible D gene is TRBD1 (6 bases). Trimming pared 6 bases from V and 7 bases from J, leaving 7 bases between. Per germline, CDR1 MNHNS and CDR2 SASEGT. The length of the CDR3 is 10 residues.

J is TRBJ2-7 and V is TRBV7-2; no reliable D call. The CDR3 length is 11 residues. The germline V gene has CDR1 SGHTA and CDR2 FQGNSA. Trimming shortened V by 0 bases and J by 7 bases, and 4 bases separated the two germline ends. CDR3 protein: CASSLAREQYF. CDR3 coding DNA: TGTGCCAGCAGCTTAGCTCGGGAGCAGTACTTC.

CDR3 in DNA: TGTGCCAGCAGCCGTAGCGTGCGGACCCAGTACTTC. It encodes CASSRSVRTQYF. The chain uses TRBV5-8 and TRBJ2-5; maybe TRBD2 (5 bases). The CDR3 sequence is 12 residues long. In germline, CDR1 is SGHTS, CDR2 YDEGEE. The V gene lost 4 bases and the J gene lost 7 bases, with 11 bases spanning the gap.

The chain carries TRBV9 and TRBJ1-6; D unclear. Germline V CDR1 and CDR2: SGDLS, YYNGEE. Trimming pared 3 bases from V and 7 bases from J, leaving 11 bases between. The CDR3 totals 14 residues. The CDR3 sequence is CASSGGPTNSPLHF. The CDR3 DNA is TGTGCCAGCAGCGGCGGGCCTACGAATTCACCCCTCCACTTT.

The rearrangement links TRBV7-2 to TRBJ1-2; TRBD1 aligns across 8 bases. The CDR3 runs 15 residues. Germline trimming cut 2 bases from V and 4 bases from J; bases unmatched to any gene: 6. In germline, CDR1 is SGHTA, CDR2 FQGNSA. CDR3 bases: TGTGCCAGCAGCTTAACCGGACAGGGTACCTATGGCTACACCTTC. As protein: CASSLTGQGTYGYTF. The full variable domain, with the rest looked up from reference TRBV7-2 and TRBJ1-2, is GAGVSQSPSNKVTEKGKDVELRCDPISGHTALYWYRQSLGQGLEFLIYFQGNSAPDKSGLPSDRFSAERTGGSVSTLTIQRTQQEDSAVYLCASSLTGQGTYGYTFGSGTRLTVV.

This sequence joins TRBV6-6 and TRBJ1-4, with D possibly matching TRBD1 (5 bases). This CDR3 is 15 amino acids long. Trimming cost V 6 bases and J 1 base, with 12 bases left between them. Germline-derived CDR1 and CDR2 are MNHNY and SVGAGI (reference sequence). The DNA for the CDR3 is TGTGCCAGCAGCCCCATGCAGGGAACTAATGAAAAACTGTTTTTT. It encodes CASSPMQGTNEKLFF.

The V call is TRBV28, the J call TRBJ2-7; D call uncertain. The CDR3 covers 13 residues. Germline lookup yields CDR1 MDHEN and CDR2 SYDVKM. V lost 6 bases to trimming and J lost 3 bases, with 12 bases between them. The CDR3 nucleotides read TGTGCCAGCAGAACCTCTCGGGTCTACGAGCAGTACTTC. Its protein is CASRTSRVYEQYF.

The chain joins TRBV5-6 to TRBJ2-6, with no clear D. Trimming shortened V by 1 base and J by 0 bases, and 5 bases separated the two germline ends. Germline CDR1 and CDR2: SGHDT and YYEEEE. The CDR3 spans 15 residues. The CDR3 is CASSLLASGANVLTF. In DNA, the CDR3 is TGTGCCAGCAGCTTGTTGGCCTCTGGGGCCAACGTCCTGACTTTC.

J is TRBJ2-7 and V is TRBV5-6; weak D call: TRBD1 (6 bases). Germline values: CDR1 SGHDT, CDR2 YYEEEE. The CDR3 is 13 residues long. Trimming pared 6 bases from V and 6 bases from J, leaving 16 bases between. CDR3 bases: TGTGCCAGCACCCCTAGGGGGTCCCTCGAGCAGTACTTC. Translated: CASTPRGSLEQYF.